This T cell receptor beta chain was sequenced for a study of metastatic and nonmetastatic thyroid tumors (dated by TCRdb to about 2020). Study-level background: Repertoires from peripheral blood and from tumor or nodule tissue samples of malignant and benign thyroid patients were compared.

This clone appeared once. Its antigen is not yet known. Base qualities were left out, and no much larger clone turns up one base away. One read alone provides weak support. Points the paper makes about the study in general: In both blood and tumor samples, TCR beta diversity was reported to be significantly higher in malignant tumors than in benign nodules.

In the germline V gene (reference sequence), CDR1 corresponds to SEHNR and CDR2 to FQNEAQ. CDR3 length: 15 amino acids, cysteine to phenylalanine. The entry retains the CDR3 DNA only, 45 bases that are in frame from base 1. V is reduced by 4 bases and J by 10 bases, leaving a spacing of 17 bases between them. No patient had received any treatment before thyroid surgery. Using T-cell receptor beta sequencing, the study looked back at clinical samples from patients collected from the early 2010s to the late 2010s. Library construction relied on PCR. The sample was run on an Illumina HiSeq 4000. The TCR beta-chain CDR3 region of each patient was profiled by high-throughput sequencing. Per the source publication's procedure: Drawing on CDR3 differences between clinicopathological groups, the researchers built a classifier meant to tell apart patients with distant-metastatic papillary thyroid cancer. The Shannon index was used to assess repertoire diversity, and the Morisita-Horn index was used to assess tumor-blood repertoire similarity. Starting from the raw public reads, TCRdb applied fastp trimming at Q25, assembled clones with MiXCR and retained in-frame beta chains. The V and J calls were not made by the authors but by TCRdb's processing. Counted in this sample were over 30,000 clones; approximately 15% of them appeared once. The leading ten clones occupy around 20% of the sample.

The rearranged chain carries TRBV7-9 and TRBJ1-6; TRBD1 is possibly the D segment (6 matching bases). The clonotype was recovered from a male donor with papillary thyroid cancer or a benign thyroid nodule (not recorded which). Some clones in this sample may be carry-over from other donors' samples. Material: blood. The CDR3 protein sequence reads: CASSSGGGLGSPLHF. The DNA sequence is given as TGTGCCAGCAGCTCCGGCGGGGGCTTAGGGTCACCCCTCCACTTT.